The rows below give T cell receptor beta chains drawn from one sample of a study of blood T cell repertoires in COVID-19. Sequencing used immunoSEQ multiplex PCR; TCRdb keeps in-frame clones, though not all of them. The sample consists of hundreds of thousands of clones, 87% of them appearing once. The sample was PBMCs or T cells enriched from blood (not recorded which). All receptors come from a young woman who had recovered from COVID-19. Both conserved end residues are part of each CDR3. Each record gives: V gene, J gene, CDR3 protein.

>TRBV4-2|TRBJ2-1
CASSQDPRRGGYNEQFF
>TRBV5-8|TRBJ1-4
CASRRSGREKLFF
>TRBV10-3|TRBJ1-3
CAIGVTTSGNTIYF
>TRBV9|TRBJ1-5
CASSGGDRGQPQHF
>TRBV12-3/TRBV12-4|TRBJ1-1
CASIRQNTEAFF
>TRBV2|TRBJ1-2
CASSGQGAFVGYTF
>TRBV24-1|TRBJ2-5
CATSPGQGGAETQYF
>TRBV19|TRBJ2-7
CASSRDTNYEQYF
>TRBV28|TRBJ1-1
CARFASGEAFF
>TRBV11-2|TRBJ2-3
CASSRTSISTDTQYF
>TRBV3-1/TRBV3-2|TRBJ2-2
CASSQLQGATGELFF
>TRBV11-3|TRBJ1-1
CASSSGGTEAFF
>TRBV7-9|TRBJ1-1
CASSLTGVEAFF
>TRBV3-1/TRBV3-2|TRBJ1-4
CASSQDTPRGNEKLFF
>TRBV19|TRBJ2-7
CASSTIPGQGGEQYF
>TRBV6-4|TRBJ2-1
CARTPWRLAGGKDNEQFF
>TRBV5-1|TRBJ2-7
CASRLESRVTYEQYF
>TRBV5-6|TRBJ2-7
CASSFRGGSYEQYF
>TRBV30|TRBJ1-1
CAWSRDREAFF
>TRBV9|TRBJ1-2
CASSVGSGEYGYTF
>TRBV2|TRBJ2-3
CASSDRGNTQYF
>TRBV5-1|TRBJ2-7
CASSARQGRPYEQYF
>TRBV7-2|TRBJ1-5
CASSLRTGSDQPQHF
>TRBV7-3|TRBJ1-2
CASSPGPGDTNYGYTF
>TRBV7-2|TRBJ1-2
CASSPNRVNYGYTF
>TRBV5-4|TRBJ2-7
CASSLGGGRAKEQYF
>TRBV28|TRBJ1-2
CASSLWGSGLTNSYGYTF
>TRBV2|TRBJ2-3
CASKSGSGRGRVPDTQYF
>TRBV5-1|TRBJ2-7
CASSLGGTFSYEQYF